This passage covers 11 T cell receptor beta chains from one sample sequenced in a study of early T cells in non-severe SARS-CoV-2 infection. TCRdb reprocessed the 5' RACE reads with MiXCR, giving one entry per CDR3 protein. This sample has tens of thousands of distinct CDR3 sequences; approximately 12% occur once, and the top ten carry 3.5% to 5%. This sample comprised whole blood, obtained at baseline. These receptors were taken from an adult who was a healthcare worker with PCR-confirmed SARS-CoV-2 infection or an uninfected control (not recorded which).

This clonotype was counted only a few times. The chain combines TRBV27 with TRBJ1-4, with D tentatively TRBD1 (6 bases). CDR3 length: 15 residues. Germline-derived CDR1 and CDR2 are MNHEY and SMNVEV (reference sequence). V lost 3 bases and J lost 8, with 16 bases in between. CDR3 region: CASSFYLGGQEKLFF. CDR3 DNA sequence: TGTGCCAGCAGTTTCTACCTAGGGGGACAAGAAAAACTGTTTTTT.

This sequence joins TRBV27 and TRBJ1-1, with D unresolved. The CDR3 has 14 amino acids. Germline V gene lookup returns CDR1 MNHEY and CDR2 SMNVEV (reference sequence). V lost 6 bases to trimming and J lost 0 bases, with 11 bases between them. CDR3 residues: CASRKTRMNTEAFF. CDR3 bases: TGTGCCAGCAGGAAGACACGGATGAACACTGAAGCTTTCTTT.

This clonotype was observed at least ten times. The chain links TRBV5-1 to TRBJ2-6, with D unresolved. This CDR3 contains 14 residues. Deletions cut 2 bases from V and 5 bases from J, with 8 bases between. Germline CDR1 SGHRS, CDR2 YFSETQ. The CDR3: CASSLGARANVLTF. The CDR3 DNA sequence: TGCGCCAGCAGCTTAGGTGCCAGGGCCAACGTCCTGACTTTC.

This clonotype was detected only a few times. The CDR3 is CASSLGGGNTEAFF. CDR3 sequence (DNA): TGTGCCAGCAGTTTGGGGGGCGGGAACACTGAAGCTTTCTTT. The rearrangement links TRBV12-3 or TRBV12-4 to TRBJ1-1; D might be TRBD1 (6 bases). Between the trimmed V and J ends, which lost 3 bases and 1 base, there was a span of 9 bases. The CDR3 totals 14 residues.

This clonotype was recorded at least ten times. The J gene is TRBJ2-7, the V gene TRBV2, with D unclear. The CDR3 runs 15 residues. The V gene lost 4 bases and the J gene lost 0 bases, with 13 bases spanning the gap. From germline, CDR1 is SNHLY and CDR2 FYNNEI. The chain's CDR3 is CASSGQPVSSYEQYF. CDR3 nucleotide sequence: TGTGCCAGCAGTGGACAACCGGTTTCCTCCTACGAGCAGTACTTC.

The J gene is TRBJ2-1, the V gene TRBV28; TRBD1 matches 10 bases. There are 16 residues in the CDR3. V shed 5 bases and J 7 bases; nucleotides not matched to a gene: 11. Germline values: CDR1 MDHEN, CDR2 SYDVKM. The CDR3 sequence: CASSAYRDRGSNEQFF. CDR3 nucleotide sequence: TGTGCCAGCAGTGCCTACCGGGACAGGGGCAGTAATGAGCAGTTCTTC.

This clonotype was seen many times. The genes are TRBV30 and TRBJ1-6, with unresolved D. Trimming removed 5 bases from V and 7 bases from J, with 9 bases in between. Germline V gene sequence: CDR1 GTSNPN, CDR2 SVGIG (reference sequence). The CDR3 totals 12 residues. For the CDR3, the DNA is TGTGCCTGGGCGACGGGGAATTCACCCCTCCACTTT. Translated: CAWATGNSPLHF. The full variable domain, with the rest looked up from reference TRBV30 and TRBJ1-6, is SQTIHQWPATLVQPVGSPLSLECTVEGTSNPNLYWYRQAAGRGLQLLFYSVGIGQISSEVPQNLSASRPQDRQFILSSKKLLLSDSGFYLCAWATGNSPLHFGNGTRLTVT.

This clonotype was recorded at least ten times. The CDR3 sequence is CASSLSKAAYTGELFF. The CDR3 DNA is TGTGCCAGCAGTTTGTCAAAAGCGGCATACACCGGGGAGCTGTTTTTT. This chain links TRBV12-3 or TRBV12-4 with TRBJ2-2, with D possibly matching TRBD2 (5 bases). The V end was cut by 3 bases, the J end by 3 bases, with 14 bases between. This CDR3 region has 16 residues.

In this sample, this clonotype turned up many times. J is TRBJ1-4 and V is TRBV14, with 9 bases matching TRBD1. Losses at the gene ends were 0 bases for V and 10 bases for J; bases not matched to a gene: 15. The CDR3 consists of 18 residues. Germline V gene lookup returns CDR1 SGHDN and CDR2 FVKESK. This CDR3 reads CASSQEPLPGTGRRKLFF. CDR3 in DNA: TGTGCCAGCAGCCAAGAGCCTCTCCCCGGGACAGGGCGGAGAAAACTGTTTTTT.

This clonotype has a count of ten or more. V usage is TRBV5-6 and J usage is TRBJ1-5; D unclear. This CDR3 region has 17 residues. Looked up from germline, CDR1 is SGHDT and CDR2 is YYEEEE. The ends were cut back, 4 bases at V and 2 bases at J, with 19 bases in the middle. CDR3 amino acids: CASSRRTGPKGNQPQHF. The CDR3 DNA follows: TGTGCCAGCAGCCGACGTACGGGTCCGAAGGGCAATCAGCCCCAGCATTTT.

Turning to this clonotype: This could be a read error, since a much larger clone is one nucleotide away. The chain employs TRBV7-2 and TRBJ2-5; D gene unclear. The CDR3 is made up of 13 amino acids. CDR1 is SGHTA, CDR2 FQGNSA, per germline. V dropped 4 bases and J dropped 3 bases, with 9 bases sitting between them. The CDR3 DNA reads as TGTGCCAGCAGCTCCGACTCAAAAGAGACCCAGTACTTC. The encoded protein is CASSSDSKETQYF.